This T cell receptor beta chain originates from a study of blood T cell repertoires in COVID-19. Whole-study context: Samples taken during acute and convalescent COVID-19 were collected in the United States, Italy and Spain. The cDNA or gDNA used as material had been derived from T cells, B-cell-depleted T cells, or PBMCs.

Source study methods: Reference gene primers were amplified, and this amplification served to estimate nucleated cell counts. The data were produced by immunoSEQ multiplex PCR, yet TCRdb's version contains in-frame clones alone and is incomplete. V, J and clone size derive from that table, while D and trimming were established from the DNA sequence. This sample has approximately 200,000 clones, with approximately 81% found just once. The V gene's germline CDR1 is MNHEY and CDR2 SVGAGI. The V and J ends lost 2 bases and 0 bases respectively, with 8 bases between them. The CDR3 has 15 residues. Sequencing was performed on peripheral blood. The gene calls are TRBV6-5 and TRBJ1-3; perhaps TRBD1 as D (6 bases). The receptor's source is a man aged 40-50 years with acute or convalescent COVID-19. The CDR3 DNA reads TGTGCCAGCAGTTACGGGACAAGCTCTGGAAACACCATATATTTT. It yields the protein CASSYGTSSGNTIYF.